The clone carrying this T cell receptor beta chain was detected a few times. These data belong to a study of blood T cell repertoires in COVID-19. About the research overall: COVID-19 samples collected from the United States, Italy and Spain covered acute and convalescent phases. T cells, B-cell-depleted T cells, or PBMCs supplied cDNA or gDNA.

Study processing details: Using reference gene primer amplification, nucleated cell counts were estimated. Sequenced by immunoSEQ multiplex PCR; TCRdb stores in-frame clones only, minus some. That table furnishes V, J and clone size, whereas the DNA furnished D and trimming. The sample lists approximately 250,000 clones; roughly 85% were seen once. The germline V and J ends were trimmed by 2 bases and 5 bases, with 10 bases remaining between them. This CDR3 spans 13 amino acids. CDR1 and CDR2 (germline): SGHNT, YENEEA. This TCR was recovered from a man in his forties with acute or convalescent COVID-19. The sequencing input was peripheral blood. The J gene is TRBJ2-7, the V gene TRBV11-3; D remains ambiguous. The CDR3 nucleotides read TGTGCCAGCAGCTTAACACAGTTCCACGAGCAGTACTTC. This translates into CASSLTQFHEQYF.